This T cell receptor beta chain is from a study of spatial heterogeneity in lung cancer. This clonotype was seen repeatedly, ten times or more. The antigen is not known. Overall study findings and caveats: More often at tumor resection than at routine follow-up, ubiquitous expanded tumor TCRs were detected in the blood.

TCRdb reanalysed the 5' RACE reads using MiXCR and keeps one entry per CDR3 protein. The table has about 21,000 distinct CDR3 sequences, 4.6% seen once. Regarding time point: sample taken at primary tumor resection. The donor population consisted of some 70 patients with untreated, early-stage non-small cell lung cancer. TCRs were sequenced from unsorted whole RNA of tumor, nontumor lung or PBMC. The starting material was PBMCs, obtained at surgery. The receptor's source is a male donor with early-stage non-small cell lung cancer.

CDR3 sequence reads: CASSLGTSTDTQYF. The CDR3 DNA follows: TGTGCCAGCAGCTTAGGGACTAGCACAGATACGCAGTATTTT. The chain employs TRBV11-1 and TRBJ2-3, with D possibly TRBD2 on 5 matching bases. Germline CDR1 and CDR2: SGHAT and FQDESV (reference sequence). V lost 1 base and J 0 bases, leaving 5 bases between the germline ends. This CDR3 is 14 amino acids long.